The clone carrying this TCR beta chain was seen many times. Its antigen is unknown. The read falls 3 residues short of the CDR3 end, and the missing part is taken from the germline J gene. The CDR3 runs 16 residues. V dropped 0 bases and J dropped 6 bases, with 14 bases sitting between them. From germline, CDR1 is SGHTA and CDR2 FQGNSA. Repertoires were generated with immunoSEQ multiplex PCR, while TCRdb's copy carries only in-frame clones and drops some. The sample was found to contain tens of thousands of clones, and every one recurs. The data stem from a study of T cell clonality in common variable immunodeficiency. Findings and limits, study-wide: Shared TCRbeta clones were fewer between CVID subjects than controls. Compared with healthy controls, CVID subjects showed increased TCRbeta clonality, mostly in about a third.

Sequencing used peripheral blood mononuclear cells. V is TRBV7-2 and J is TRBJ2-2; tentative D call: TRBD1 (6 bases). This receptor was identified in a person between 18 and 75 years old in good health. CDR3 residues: CASSLAGPGAAGELFF. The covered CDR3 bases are TGTGCCAGCAGCTTAGCAGGTCCAGGGGCCGCCGGGGAG.